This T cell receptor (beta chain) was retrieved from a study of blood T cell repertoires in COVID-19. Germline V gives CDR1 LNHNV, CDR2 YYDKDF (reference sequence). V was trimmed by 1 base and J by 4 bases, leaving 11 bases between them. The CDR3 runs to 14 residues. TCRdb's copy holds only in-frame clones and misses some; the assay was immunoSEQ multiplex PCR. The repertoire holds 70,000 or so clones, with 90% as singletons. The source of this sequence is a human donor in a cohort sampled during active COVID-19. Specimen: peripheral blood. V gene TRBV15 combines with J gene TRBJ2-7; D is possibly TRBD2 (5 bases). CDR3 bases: TGTGCCACCAGCAGAGGAGGACTGATTTACGAGCAGTACTTC. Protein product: CATSRGGLIYEQYF.